Each of the 21 T cell receptor beta chains below was sequenced from the same sample in a study of blood T cell repertoires in COVID-19. Generated by immunoSEQ multiplex PCR, the TCRdb table keeps only in-frame clones and is missing some. The sample records 150,000 to 200,000 clones, about 86% being singletons. Sequencing input: peripheral blood. All receptors derive from a man aged 50-60 years with active or convalescent COVID-19.

CDR3 protein: CASSQELVKDDNEQFF. The CDR3 DNA follows: TGTGCCAGCAGCCAAGAACTAGTAAAGGATGACAATGAGCAGTTCTTC. The chain combines TRBV14 with TRBJ2-1; D possibly corresponds to TRBD2 (5 bases). The CDR3 has 16 amino acids. CDR1 and CDR2 from the germline V gene are SGHDN and FVKESK. The ends were cut back, 0 bases at V and 5 bases at J, with 14 bases in the middle. The full variable domain, rest sourced from reference TRBV14 and TRBJ2-1, is EAGVTQFPSHSVIEKGQTVTLRCDPISGHDNLYWYRRVMGKEIKFLLHFVKESKQDESGMPNNRFLAERTGGTYSTLKVQPAELEDSGVYFCASSQELVKDDNEQFFGPGTRLTVL.

This chain connects TRBV28 to TRBJ2-4, with TRBD2 as a possible D gene (6 bases). V was cut by 6 bases and J by 0 bases, with 12 bases left in between. Germline-derived CDR1 and CDR2 are MDHEN and SYDVKM. The CDR3 contains 15 residues. The CDR3 is CASRTGGIAKNIQYF. In nucleotides, the CDR3 is TGTGCCAGCAGAACAGGAGGGATAGCCAAAAACATTCAGTACTTC.

The gene calls are TRBV18 and TRBJ1-1; TRBD1 might be the D (5 bases). This CDR3 contains 13 residues. Looked up from germline, CDR1 is KGHSH and CDR2 is LQKENI. V was pared by 5 bases and J by 4 bases, with 11 bases between. CDR3 amino acids: CASSSRDSTEAFF. CDR3 in DNA: TGTGCCAGCTCATCCAGGGATAGCACTGAAGCTTTCTTT.

The J gene is TRBJ2-4, the V gene TRBV27; 7 nucleotides match TRBD1. With V trimmed by 5 bases and J by 15 bases, 10 bases remained unmatched. This CDR3 comprises 12 residues. Germline lookup yields CDR1 MNHEY and CDR2 SMNVEV (reference sequence). The DNA of the CDR3 is TGTGCCAGCAGTGAGACCGGGACAGACGGGTACTTC. Translated, it gives CASSETGTDGYF.

J is TRBJ1-5 and V is TRBV2; D might be TRBD1 (6 bases). This CDR3 is 13 amino acids long. The germline V gene has CDR1 SNHLY and CDR2 FYNNEI. V was pared by 5 bases and J by 9 bases, with 14 bases between. Here the CDR3 reads CASSPGAPSPQHF. The CDR3 region has the DNA TGTGCCAGCAGTCCAGGGGCCCCTTCGCCCCAGCATTTT. The entire variable domain, with the rest obtained from reference TRBV2 and TRBJ1-5, is as follows: EPEVTQTPSHQVTQMGQEVILRCVPISNHLYFYWYRQILGQKVEFLVSFYNNEISEKSEIFDDQFSVERPDGSNFTLKIRSTKLEDSAMYFCASSPGAPSPQHFGDGTRLSIL.

The chain uses TRBV4-1 and TRBJ1-4; D remains ambiguous. Germline assignment: CDR1 MGHRA and CDR2 YSYEKL. The V and J ends lost 1 base and 4 bases respectively, with 13 bases between them. CDR3 length: 16 residues. CDR3 DNA sequence: TGCGCCAGCAGCCAAGGTGGAGGGCAGCTTAATGAAAAACTGTTTTTT. Translation gives CASSQGGGQLNEKLFF.

The V gene is TRBV4-1, the J gene TRBJ2-7; the match to TRBD1 covers 9 bases. CDR1 and CDR2 (germline): MGHRA, YSYEKL. The CDR3 extends over 15 amino acids. Trimming at V came to 0 bases and at J to 3 bases, leaving 3 bases not matched to a gene. The CDR3 DNA reads TGCGCCAGCAGCCAAGAGCGGGACAGGGTCTACGAGCAGTACTTC. This translates into CASSQERDRVYEQYF.

V usage is TRBV18 and J usage is TRBJ2-1, with 9 bases matching TRBD1. The CDR3 covers 15 residues. Trimming at V came to 1 base and at J to 8 bases, leaving 6 bases not matched to a gene. Germline-derived CDR1 and CDR2 are KGHSH and LQKENI. CDR3 sequence reads: CASSPRGQGFDEQFF. The CDR3 DNA follows: TGTGCCAGCTCACCACGGGGACAGGGTTTTGATGAGCAGTTCTTC.

The CDR3 DNA reads as TGTGCCAGCAGCCTAGGCGGACAGACGATTGAAAAACTGTTTTTT. Protein sequence: CASSLGGQTIEKLFF. J is TRBJ1-4 and V is TRBV7-9; a weak D match, TRBD1 (6 bases). V was shortened by 5 bases and J by 7 bases, with 17 bases between the two germline ends. This CDR3 is built from 15 residues. Germline V CDR1 and CDR2: SEHNR, FQNEAQ (reference sequence).

The gene calls are TRBV27 and TRBJ2-5; TRBD2 might be the D (6 bases). The CDR3 contains 16 residues. Germline CDR1 and CDR2: MNHEY and SMNVEV (reference sequence). V was clipped by 0 bases and J by 4 bases, with 15 bases between them. The CDR3 spells CASSLSGRAGRETQYF. DNA of the CDR3: TGTGCCAGCAGTTTATCGGGGCGGGCGGGGAGAGAGACCCAGTACTTC.

Here the CDR3 reads CASSSDWADEQFF. CDR3 in DNA: TGTGCCAGCAGCTCCGATTGGGCCGATGAGCAGTTCTTC. The chain recombines TRBV11-1 with TRBJ2-1, with unresolved D. Germline assignment: CDR1 SGHAT and CDR2 FQDESV (reference sequence). V gave up 4 bases and J gave up 8 bases, with 12 bases separating them. The CDR3 is 13 residues long.

This clone has ten or more counts. The chain employs TRBV2 and TRBJ2-5, with 8 bases identical to TRBD2. Trimming at V came to 9 bases and at J to 5 bases, leaving 5 bases not matched to a gene. This CDR3 has 12 amino acids. The V gene's germline CDR1 is SNHLY and CDR2 FYNNEI. CDR3 sequence: CASAPSGETQYF. The CDR3 region has the DNA TGTGCCAGTGCTCCTAGCGGGGAGACCCAGTACTTC.

This clone was found a few times. The genes are TRBV9 and TRBJ1-5, with TRBD1 as a possible D gene (5 bases). V was clipped by 3 bases and J by 2 bases, with 18 bases between them. CDR3 length: 17 amino acids. The V gene's germline CDR1 is SGDLS and CDR2 YYNGEE. This CDR3 reads CASSGGGGVGGNQPQHF. DNA for the CDR3: TGTGCCAGCAGCGGTGGTGGGGGGGTTGGTGGCAATCAGCCCCAGCATTTT.

The rearrangement joins TRBV23-1 to TRBJ1-1; 10 bases are shared with TRBD1. TRBV23-1 belongs to the ORF category, with a function that is uncertain. This CDR3 has 16 amino acids. Trimming removed 4 bases from V and 0 bases from J; junction bases left unmatched: 5. CDR3 sequence reads: CASSLSGQGLNTEAFF. DNA of the CDR3: TGCGCCAGCAGTCTTTCGGGACAGGGGTTGAACACTGAAGCTTTCTTT.

The chain links TRBV5-4 to TRBJ1-1, with a weak D call TRBD1 (5 bases). Germline lookup yields CDR1 SGHNT and CDR2 YYREEE (reference sequence). The CDR3 sequence is 15 residues long. The germline V and J ends were trimmed by 4 bases and 5 bases, with 18 bases remaining between them. DNA for the CDR3: TGTGCCAGCAGCCCAGGCGGGGGGTTTTGGACTGAAGCTTTCTTT. Encoded protein: CASSPGGGFWTEAFF.

The rearrangement uses TRBV9 and TRBJ2-2, with TRBD2 matching 7 bases. The J segment lost 4 bases and the V segment lost 0 bases, leaving 9 bases of the junction unmatched. Germline V lookup: CDR1 SGDLS, CDR2 YYNGEE. The CDR3 covers 17 residues. The CDR3 loop is CASSVDAGEVGTGELFF. The CDR3 DNA reads as TGTGCCAGCAGCGTAGACGCGGGAGAGGTGGGCACCGGGGAGCTGTTTTTT.

In nucleotides, the CDR3 is TGCGCCAGTGGAGGCGGGGCTATGAACACTGAAGCTTTCTTT. Protein: CASGGGAMNTEAFF. The V call is TRBV5-1, the J call TRBJ1-1; D is possibly TRBD1 (5 bases). Germline CDR1 and CDR2: SGHRS and YFSETQ. The CDR3 has 14 residues. V was cut by 8 bases and J by 0 bases, with 14 bases left in between.

The genes are TRBV5-6 and TRBJ1-6; D may be TRBD1 (6 bases). This CDR3 is built from 18 residues. CDR1 and CDR2 from the germline V gene are SGHDT and YYEEEE. V was clipped by 4 bases and J by 3 bases, with 20 bases between them. The chain's CDR3 is CASSTWGIVTGYNSPLHF. CDR3 nucleotide sequence: TGTGCCAGCAGCACATGGGGGATTGTGACAGGCTATAATTCACCCCTCCACTTT.

The chain joins TRBV4-1 to TRBJ1-2; 9 positions match TRBD1. The germline gives CDR1 MGHRA, CDR2 YSYEKL. The V and J ends lost 0 bases and 8 bases, in that order; junction bases with no gene match: 7. The CDR3 sequence is 15 residues long. CDR3 loop: CASSQEWGTGSGYTF. CDR3 nucleotides: TGCGCCAGCAGCCAAGAATGGGGGACAGGGTCGGGCTACACCTTC.

The J gene is TRBJ1-1, the V gene TRBV25-1, with 7 bases identical to TRBD1. The junction had 10 bases not matched to a gene; V was cut back by 5 bases and J by 4 bases. The length of the CDR3 is 15 residues. Per germline, CDR1 MGHDK and CDR2 SYGVNS. The CDR3 loop reads CASSHNRGKGTEAFF. The CDR3 coding sequence is TGTGCCAGCAGTCACAACAGGGGCAAGGGCACTGAAGCTTTCTTT.

This chain links TRBV18 with TRBJ2-3; possible D gene TRBD2, 6 bases. The germline V gene encodes CDR1 KGHSH and CDR2 LQKENI. The CDR3 consists of 15 residues. Between the trimmed V and J ends, which lost 3 bases and 5 bases, there was a span of 15 bases. Here the CDR3 reads CASSPREEGRDTQYF. The CDR3 nucleotides are TGTGCCAGCTCACCCCGAGAGGAGGGGCGAGATACGCAGTATTTT.